This TCR beta chain was identified in a study of cytomegalovirus exposure and HLA in healthy donors. This clone showed up just a few times. Its antigen is not known. Study-level findings and limits: The study listed under 200 cytomegalovirus-associated TCR beta chains.

This CDR3 is built from 15 residues. Germline CDR1 MDHEN, CDR2 SYDVKM. V was clipped by 2 bases and J by 7 bases, with 15 bases between them. This PCR relied on a set of 60 Vbeta primers and 13 Jbeta primers. Generated by immunoSEQ multiplex PCR, the TCRdb table keeps only in-frame clones and is missing some. The top ten hold approximately 3.2% of the sample, which has 35,000 to 55,000 clones, approximately 72% seen once. The chain uses TRBV28 and TRBJ1-5; D is perhaps TRBD1 (6 bases). The sequence was collected from a woman aged 30 to 39 in good health and CMV-seronegative. The sequencing sample was made of PBMCs. DNA for the CDR3: TGTGCCAGCAGTTTAGCGGGGGGCAATAGGCAGCCCCAGCATTTT. Encoded protein: CASSLAGGNRQPQHF.